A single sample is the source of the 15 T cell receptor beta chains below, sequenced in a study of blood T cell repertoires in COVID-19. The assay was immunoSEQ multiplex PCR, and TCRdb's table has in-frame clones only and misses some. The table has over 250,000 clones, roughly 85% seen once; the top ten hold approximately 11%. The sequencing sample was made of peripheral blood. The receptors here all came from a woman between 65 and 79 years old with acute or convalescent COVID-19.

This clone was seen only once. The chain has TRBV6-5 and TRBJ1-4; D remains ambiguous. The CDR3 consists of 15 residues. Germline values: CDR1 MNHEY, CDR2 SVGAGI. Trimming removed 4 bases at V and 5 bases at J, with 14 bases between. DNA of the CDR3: TGTGCCAGCAGTTCCTCGGCGGGTTCAAATGAAAAACTGTTTTTT. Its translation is CASSSSAGSNEKLFF.

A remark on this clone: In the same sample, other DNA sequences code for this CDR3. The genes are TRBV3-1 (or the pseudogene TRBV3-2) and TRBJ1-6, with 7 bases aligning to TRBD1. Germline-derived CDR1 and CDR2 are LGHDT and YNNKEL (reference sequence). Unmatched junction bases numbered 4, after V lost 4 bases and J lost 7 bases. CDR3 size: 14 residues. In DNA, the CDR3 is TGTGCCAGCAGCCTCCGGGACAGAAATTCACCCCTCCACTTT. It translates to CASSLRDRNSPLHF.

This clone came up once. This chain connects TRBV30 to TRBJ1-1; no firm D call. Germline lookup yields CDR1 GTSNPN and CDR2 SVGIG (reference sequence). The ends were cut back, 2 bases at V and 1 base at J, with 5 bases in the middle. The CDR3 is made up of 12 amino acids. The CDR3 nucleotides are TGTGCCTGGAGTCCACAGAACACTGAAGCTTTCTTT. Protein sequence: CAWSPQNTEAFF.

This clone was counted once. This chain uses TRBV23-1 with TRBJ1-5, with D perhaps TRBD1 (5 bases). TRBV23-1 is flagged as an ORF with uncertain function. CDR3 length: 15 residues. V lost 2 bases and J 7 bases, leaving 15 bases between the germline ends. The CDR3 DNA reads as TGCGCCAGCAGTCAAAGGTCCGGGGGAGACCAGCCCCAGCATTTT. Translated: CASSQRSGGDQPQHF.

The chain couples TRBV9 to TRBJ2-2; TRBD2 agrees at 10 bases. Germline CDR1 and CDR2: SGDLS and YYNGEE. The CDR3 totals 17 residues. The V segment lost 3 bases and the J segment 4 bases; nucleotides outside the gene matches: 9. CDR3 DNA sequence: TGTGCCAGCAGCGGCTCAGCGGGGGGGCCTGGCACCGGGGAGCTGTTTTTT. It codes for CASSGSAGGPGTGELFF.

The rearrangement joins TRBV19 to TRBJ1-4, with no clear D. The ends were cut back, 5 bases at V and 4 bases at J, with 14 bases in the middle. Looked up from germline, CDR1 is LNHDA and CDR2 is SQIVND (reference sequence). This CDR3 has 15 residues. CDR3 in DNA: TGTGCCAGTAGTCCGCCCGGGTTAGATAATGAAAAACTGTTTTTT. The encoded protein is CASSPPGLDNEKLFF.

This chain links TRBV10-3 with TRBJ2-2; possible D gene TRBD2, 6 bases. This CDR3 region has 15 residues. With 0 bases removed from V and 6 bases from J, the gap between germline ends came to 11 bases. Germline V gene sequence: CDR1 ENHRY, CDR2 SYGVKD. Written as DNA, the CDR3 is TGTGCCATCAGTGAGTCGATCGGAGGGGCCGGGGAGCTGTTTTTT. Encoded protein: CAISESIGGAGELFF.

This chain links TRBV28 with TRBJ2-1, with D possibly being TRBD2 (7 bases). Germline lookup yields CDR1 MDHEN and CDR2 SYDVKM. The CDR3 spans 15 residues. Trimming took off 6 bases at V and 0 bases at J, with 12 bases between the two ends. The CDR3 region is CASRGGGGSYNEQFF. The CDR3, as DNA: TGTGCCAGCAGGGGAGGGGGGGGCTCCTACAATGAGCAGTTCTTC.

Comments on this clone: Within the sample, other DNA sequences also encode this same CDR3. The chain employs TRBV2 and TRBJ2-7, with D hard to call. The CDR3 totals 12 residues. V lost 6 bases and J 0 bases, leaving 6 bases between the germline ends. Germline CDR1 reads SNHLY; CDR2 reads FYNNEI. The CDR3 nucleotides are TGTGCCAGCAGCGGTAGCTCCTACGAGCAGTACTTC. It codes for CASSGSSYEQYF. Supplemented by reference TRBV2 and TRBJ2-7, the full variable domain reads EPEVTQTPSHQVTQMGQEVILRCVPISNHLYFYWYRQILGQKVEFLVSFYNNEISEKSEIFDDQFSVERPDGSNFTLKIRSTKLEDSAMYFCASSGSSYEQYFGPGTRLTVT.

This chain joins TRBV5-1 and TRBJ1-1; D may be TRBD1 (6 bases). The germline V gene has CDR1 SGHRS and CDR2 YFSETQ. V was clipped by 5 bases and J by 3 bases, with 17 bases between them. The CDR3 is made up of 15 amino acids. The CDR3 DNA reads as TGCGCCAGCAGTCAGGGACAACGGGTGGACACTGAAGCTTTCTTT. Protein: CASSQGQRVDTEAFF. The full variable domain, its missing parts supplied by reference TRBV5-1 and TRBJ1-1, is KAGVTQTPRYLIKTRGQQVTLSCSPISGHRSVSWYQQTPGQGLQFLFEYFSETQRNKGNFPGRFSGRQFSNSRSEMNVSTLELGDSALYLCASSQGQRVDTEAFFGQGTRLTVV.

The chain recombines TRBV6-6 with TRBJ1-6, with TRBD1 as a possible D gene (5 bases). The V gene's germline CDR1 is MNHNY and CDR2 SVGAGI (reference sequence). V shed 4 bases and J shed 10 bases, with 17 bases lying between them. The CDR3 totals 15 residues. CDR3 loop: CASSSAGQGESPLHF. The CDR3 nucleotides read TGTGCCAGCAGTTCAGCCGGGCAGGGTGAATCACCCCTCCACTTT.

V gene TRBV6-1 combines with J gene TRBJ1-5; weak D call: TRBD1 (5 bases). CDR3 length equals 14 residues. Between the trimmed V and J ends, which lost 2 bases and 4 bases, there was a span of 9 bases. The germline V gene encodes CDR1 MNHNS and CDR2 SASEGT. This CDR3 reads CASSEIRVNQPQHF. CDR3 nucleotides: TGTGCCAGCAGTGAAATCAGGGTGAATCAGCCCCAGCATTTT.

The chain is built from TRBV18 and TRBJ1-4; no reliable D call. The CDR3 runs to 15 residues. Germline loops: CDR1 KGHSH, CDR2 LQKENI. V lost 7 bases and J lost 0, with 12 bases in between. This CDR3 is CASFEGRATNEKLFF. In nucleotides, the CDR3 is TGTGCCAGCTTCGAGGGCCGCGCAACTAATGAAAAACTGTTTTTT.

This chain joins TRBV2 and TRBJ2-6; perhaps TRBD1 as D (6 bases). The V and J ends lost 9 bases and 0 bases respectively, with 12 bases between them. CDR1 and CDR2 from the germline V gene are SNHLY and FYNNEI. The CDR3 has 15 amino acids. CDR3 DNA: TGTGCCAGTAGGGGGATCCACTCTGGGGCCAACGTCCTGACTTTC. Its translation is CASRGIHSGANVLTF.

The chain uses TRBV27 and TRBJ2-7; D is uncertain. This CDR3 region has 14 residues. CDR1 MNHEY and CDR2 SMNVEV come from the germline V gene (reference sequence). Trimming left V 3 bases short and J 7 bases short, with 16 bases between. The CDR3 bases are TGTGCCAGCAGTTTGAGGCGTTACCTAGGAGAGCAGTACTTC. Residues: CASSLRRYLGEQYF.